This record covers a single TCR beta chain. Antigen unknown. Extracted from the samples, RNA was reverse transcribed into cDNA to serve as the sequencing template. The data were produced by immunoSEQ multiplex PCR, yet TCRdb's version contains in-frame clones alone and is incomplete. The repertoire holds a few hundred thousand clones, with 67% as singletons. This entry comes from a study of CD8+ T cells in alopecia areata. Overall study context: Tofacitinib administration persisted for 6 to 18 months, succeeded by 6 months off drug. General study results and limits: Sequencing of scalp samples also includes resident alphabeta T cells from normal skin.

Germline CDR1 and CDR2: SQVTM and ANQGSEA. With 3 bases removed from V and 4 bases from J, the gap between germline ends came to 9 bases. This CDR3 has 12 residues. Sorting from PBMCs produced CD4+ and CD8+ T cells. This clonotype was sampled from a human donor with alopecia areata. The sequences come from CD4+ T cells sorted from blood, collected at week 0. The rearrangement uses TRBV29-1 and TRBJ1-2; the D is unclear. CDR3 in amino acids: CSVDRKIYGYTF. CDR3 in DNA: TGCAGCGTTGACAGGAAGATCTATGGCTACACCTTC.